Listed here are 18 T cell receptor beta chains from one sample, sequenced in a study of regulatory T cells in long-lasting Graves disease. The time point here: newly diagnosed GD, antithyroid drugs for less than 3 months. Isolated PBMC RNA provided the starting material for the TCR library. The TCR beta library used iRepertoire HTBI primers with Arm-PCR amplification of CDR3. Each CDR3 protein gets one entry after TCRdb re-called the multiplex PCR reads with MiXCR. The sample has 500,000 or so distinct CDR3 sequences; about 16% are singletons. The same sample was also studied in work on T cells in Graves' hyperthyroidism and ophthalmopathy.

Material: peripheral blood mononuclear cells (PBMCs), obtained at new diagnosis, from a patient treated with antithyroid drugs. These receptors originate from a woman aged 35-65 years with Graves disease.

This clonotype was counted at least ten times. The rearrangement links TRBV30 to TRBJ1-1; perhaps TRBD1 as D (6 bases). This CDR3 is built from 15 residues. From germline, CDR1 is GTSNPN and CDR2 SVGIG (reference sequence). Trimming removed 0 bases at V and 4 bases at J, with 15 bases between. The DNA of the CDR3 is TGTGCCTGGAGTGTACGTAAGGACAGCATCACTGAAGCTTTCTTT. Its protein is CAWSVRKDSITEAFF.

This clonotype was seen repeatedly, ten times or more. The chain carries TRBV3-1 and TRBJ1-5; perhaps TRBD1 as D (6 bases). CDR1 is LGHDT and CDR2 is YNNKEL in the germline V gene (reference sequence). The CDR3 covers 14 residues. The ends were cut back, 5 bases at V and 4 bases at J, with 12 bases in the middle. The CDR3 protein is CASSSGHLNQPQHF. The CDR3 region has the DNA TGTGCCAGCAGCTCGGGACATCTGAATCAGCCCCAGCATTTT.

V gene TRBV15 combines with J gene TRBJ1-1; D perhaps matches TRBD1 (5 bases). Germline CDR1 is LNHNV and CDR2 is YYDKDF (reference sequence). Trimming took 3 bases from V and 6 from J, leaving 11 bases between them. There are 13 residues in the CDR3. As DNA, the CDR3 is TGTGCCACCAGCAGCAGGGTTGGGCCTGAAGCTTTCTTT. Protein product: CATSSRVGPEAFF.

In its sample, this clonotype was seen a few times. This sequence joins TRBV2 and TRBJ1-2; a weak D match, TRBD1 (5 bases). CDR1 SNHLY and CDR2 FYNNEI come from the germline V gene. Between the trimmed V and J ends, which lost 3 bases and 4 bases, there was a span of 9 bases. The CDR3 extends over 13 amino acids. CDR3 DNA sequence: TGTGCCAGCAGTGACTCAGGGAGCTATGGCTACACCTTC. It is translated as CASSDSGSYGYTF. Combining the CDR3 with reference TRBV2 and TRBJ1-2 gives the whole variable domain EPEVTQTPSHQVTQMGQEVILRCVPISNHLYFYWYRQILGQKVEFLVSFYNNEISEKSEIFDDQFSVERPDGSNFTLKIRSTKLEDSAMYFCASSDSGSYGYTFGSGTRLTVV.

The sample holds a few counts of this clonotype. CDR3 in amino acids: CASSFGAGRTEAFF. The CDR3 bases are TGCGCCAGCAGCTTTGGGGCTGGGAGGACTGAAGCTTTCTTT. The rearrangement uses TRBV5-1 and TRBJ1-1, with D possibly matching TRBD1 (5 bases). The germline CDR1 and CDR2 sequences are SGHRS and YFSETQ. This CDR3 is 14 amino acids long. Trimming left V 2 bases short and J 5 bases short, with 13 bases between.

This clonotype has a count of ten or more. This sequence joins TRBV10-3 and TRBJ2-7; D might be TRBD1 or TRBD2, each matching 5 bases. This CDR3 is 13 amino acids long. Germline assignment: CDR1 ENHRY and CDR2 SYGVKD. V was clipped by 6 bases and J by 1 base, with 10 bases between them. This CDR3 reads CAIRGTVSYEQYF. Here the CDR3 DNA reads TGTGCCATCAGAGGGACGGTATCCTACGAGCAGTACTTC.

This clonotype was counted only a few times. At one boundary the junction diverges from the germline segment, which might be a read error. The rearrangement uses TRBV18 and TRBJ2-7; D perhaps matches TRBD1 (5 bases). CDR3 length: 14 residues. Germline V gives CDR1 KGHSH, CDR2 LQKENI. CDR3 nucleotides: TGTGCCAGCTCACCGGACACCAGCTCCTACGAGCAGTGCTTC. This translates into CASSPDTSSYEQCF.

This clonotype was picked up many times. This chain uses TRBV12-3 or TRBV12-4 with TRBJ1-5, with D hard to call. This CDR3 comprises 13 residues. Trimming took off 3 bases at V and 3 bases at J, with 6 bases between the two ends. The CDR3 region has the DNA TGTGCCAGCAGTTTTTCCCACAATCAGCCCCAGCATTTT. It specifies CASSFSHNQPQHF.

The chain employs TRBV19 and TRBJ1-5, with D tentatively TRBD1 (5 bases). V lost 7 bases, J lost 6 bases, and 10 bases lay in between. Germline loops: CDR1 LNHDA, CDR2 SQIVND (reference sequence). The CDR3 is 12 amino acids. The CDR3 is CASTSGFQPQHF. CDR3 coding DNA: TGTGCCAGTACTTCAGGGTTTCAGCCCCAGCATTTT. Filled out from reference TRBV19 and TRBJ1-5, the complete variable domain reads DGGITQSPKYLFRKEGQNVTLSCEQNLNHDAMYWYRQDPGQGLRLIYYSQIVNDFQKGDIAEGYSVSREKKESFPLTVTSAQKNPTAFYLCASTSGFQPQHFGDGTRLSIL.

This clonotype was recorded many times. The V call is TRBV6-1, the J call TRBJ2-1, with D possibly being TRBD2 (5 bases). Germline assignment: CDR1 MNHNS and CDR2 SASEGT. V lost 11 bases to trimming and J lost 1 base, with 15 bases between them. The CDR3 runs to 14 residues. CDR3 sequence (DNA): TGTGCCTCCTCTCCGAGGGAATCCTACAATGAGCAGTTCTTC. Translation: CASSPRESYNEQFF.

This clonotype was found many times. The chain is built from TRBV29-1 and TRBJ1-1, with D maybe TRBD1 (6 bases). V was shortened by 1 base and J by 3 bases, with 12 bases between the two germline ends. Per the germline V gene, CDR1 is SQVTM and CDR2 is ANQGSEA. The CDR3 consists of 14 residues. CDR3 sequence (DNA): TGCAGCGTTGAAGGGGTTGAGGGGGACACTGAAGCTTTCTTT. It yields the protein CSVEGVEGDTEAFF.

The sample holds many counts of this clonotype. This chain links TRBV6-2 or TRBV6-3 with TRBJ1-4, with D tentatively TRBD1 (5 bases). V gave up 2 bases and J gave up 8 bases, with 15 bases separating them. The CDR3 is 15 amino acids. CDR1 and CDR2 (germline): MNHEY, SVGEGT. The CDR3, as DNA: TGTGCCAGCAGTTACCCCATGCAGGGTCGGGAAAAACTGTTTTTT. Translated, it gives CASSYPMQGREKLFF.

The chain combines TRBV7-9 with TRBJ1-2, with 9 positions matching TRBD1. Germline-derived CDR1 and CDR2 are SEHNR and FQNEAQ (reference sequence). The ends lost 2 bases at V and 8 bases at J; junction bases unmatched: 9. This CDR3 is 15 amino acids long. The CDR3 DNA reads TGTGCCAGCAGCTTACGGGAACAGGGGGCGCGCGGCTACACCTTC. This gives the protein CASSLREQGARGYTF.

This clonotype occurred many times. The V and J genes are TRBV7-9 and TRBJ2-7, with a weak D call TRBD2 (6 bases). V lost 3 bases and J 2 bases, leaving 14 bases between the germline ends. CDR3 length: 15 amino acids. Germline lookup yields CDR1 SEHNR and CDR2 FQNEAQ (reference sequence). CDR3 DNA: TGTGCCAGCAGCTTTCGGGGCGGACTAACCTACGAGCAGTACTTC. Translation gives CASSFRGGLTYEQYF.

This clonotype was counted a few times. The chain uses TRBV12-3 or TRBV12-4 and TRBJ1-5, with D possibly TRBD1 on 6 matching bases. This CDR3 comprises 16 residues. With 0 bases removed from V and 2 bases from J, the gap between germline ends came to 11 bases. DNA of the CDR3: TGTGCCAGCAGTTTAGCCAGGGGAGGTCGCAATCAGCCCCAGCATTTT. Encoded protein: CASSLARGGRNQPQHF.

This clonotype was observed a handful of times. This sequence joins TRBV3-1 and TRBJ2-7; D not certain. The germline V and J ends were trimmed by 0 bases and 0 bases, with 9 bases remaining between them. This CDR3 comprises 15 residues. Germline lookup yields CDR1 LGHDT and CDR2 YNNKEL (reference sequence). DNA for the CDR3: TGTGCCAGCAGCCAAGAGCACTCTCCCTCCTACGAGCAGTACTTC. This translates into CASSQEHSPSYEQYF.

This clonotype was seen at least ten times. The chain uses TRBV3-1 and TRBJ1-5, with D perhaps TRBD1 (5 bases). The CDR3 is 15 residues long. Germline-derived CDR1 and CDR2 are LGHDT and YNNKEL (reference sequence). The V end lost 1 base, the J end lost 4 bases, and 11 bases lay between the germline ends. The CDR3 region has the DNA TGTGCCAGCAGCCAAGTTCCAGGGCGAAATCAGCCCCAGCATTTT. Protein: CASSQVPGRNQPQHF.

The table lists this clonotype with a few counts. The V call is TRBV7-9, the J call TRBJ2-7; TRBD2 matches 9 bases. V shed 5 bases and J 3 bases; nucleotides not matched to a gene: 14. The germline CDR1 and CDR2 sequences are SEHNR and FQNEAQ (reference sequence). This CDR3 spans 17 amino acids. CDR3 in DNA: TGTGCCAGCAGCCCGAGATTAGCGGGGGATGAAAGCTACGAGCAGTACTTC. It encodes CASSPRLAGDESYEQYF.